This T cell receptor beta chain was sequenced in a study of T cells after yellow fever vaccination. Background on the study: Any fraction with a low cell number was prepared using SMART-Seq v4 Ultra Low Input. Study-wide findings and caveats: Abundant bulk-derived clonotypes could contaminate FACS-sorted repertoires.

Universal primer sites and UMIs were introduced during 5'RACE template-switching synthesis of TCR cDNA. One entry per CDR3 protein results from TCRdb running MiXCR on the 5' RACE reads. The table has about 240,000 distinct CDR3 sequences, roughly 4% seen once; the top ten hold under 20%. This clonotype was seen ten or more times. The antigen is unknown. The CDR3 runs to 14 residues. Losses at the gene ends were 7 bases for V and 4 bases for J; bases not matched to a gene: 9. CDR1 and CDR2 (germline): MDHEN, SYDVKM. The starting material was PBMCs, obtained 15 days after the yellow fever booster vaccination. This receptor was taken from a man in his late teens or twenties who received the YFV17D yellow fever vaccine. The rearrangement uses TRBV28 and TRBJ1-2; 7 positions match TRBD1. CDR3 nucleotide sequence: TGTGCCAGCAAAACAGGGGCCCCGGGCTATGGCTACACCTTC. Residues: CASKTGAPGYGYTF.